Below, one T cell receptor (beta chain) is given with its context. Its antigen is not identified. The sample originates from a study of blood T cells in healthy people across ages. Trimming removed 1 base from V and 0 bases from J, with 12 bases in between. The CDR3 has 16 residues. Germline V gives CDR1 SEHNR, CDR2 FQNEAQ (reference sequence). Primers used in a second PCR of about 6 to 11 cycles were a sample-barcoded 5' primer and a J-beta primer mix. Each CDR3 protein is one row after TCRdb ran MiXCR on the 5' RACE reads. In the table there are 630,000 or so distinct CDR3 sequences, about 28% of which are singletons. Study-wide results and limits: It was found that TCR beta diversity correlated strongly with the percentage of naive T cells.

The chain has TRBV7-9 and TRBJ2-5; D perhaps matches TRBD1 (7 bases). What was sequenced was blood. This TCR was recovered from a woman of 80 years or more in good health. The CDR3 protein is CASSLGAGQYQETQYF. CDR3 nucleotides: TGTGCCAGCAGCTTAGGGGCGGGACAGTACCAAGAGACCCAGTACTTC.